A selection of T cell receptor beta chains follows, all from one sample in a study of blood T cell repertoires in COVID-19. Repertoires were generated with immunoSEQ multiplex PCR, while TCRdb's copy carries only in-frame clones and drops some. The data hold some 150,000 clones, with approximately 80% observed a single time. Sequenced sample: peripheral blood. The receptor set was obtained from a woman older than 75 with active or convalescent COVID-19. Each CDR3 is given with its conserved first and last residue. A D gene is named only where the DNA matches it firmly. Clone size is stated in some rows and not others, as once, few, many or a class when expanded.

TRBV4-1	TRBJ1-2	many	.	TGCGCCAGCAGCCAAGAAGGAGGGTCCTATGGCTACACCTTC	CASSQEGGSYGYTF
TRBV6-1	TRBJ1-3	.	.	TGTGCCAGCAGTGACCCCACGGCGGGCACTGGAAACACCATATATTTT	CASSDPTAGTGNTIYF
TRBV6-5	TRBJ2-1	many	TRBD1	TGTGCCAGCAGTACCGGAGACAGGGGATATGAGCAGTTCTTC	CASSTGDRGYEQFF
TRBV28	TRBJ2-7	.	TRBD1	TGTGCCAGCAGTTTACCGGGGACAGGGGGGTACGAGCAGTACTTC	CASSLPGTGGYEQYF
TRBV28	TRBJ1-6	many	.	TGTGCCAGCGGCTTTTCTGCCCTCCACTTT	CASGFSALHF
TRBV19	TRBJ1-1	.	.	TGTGCCAGTACTAAGAGAGGCACTGAAGCTTTCTTT	CASTKRGTEAFF
TRBV6-5	TRBJ2-7	few	TRBD1	TGTGCCAGCAGTTGGGACAGGGACTACGAGCAGTACTTC	CASSWDRDYEQYF
TRBV18	TRBJ2-1	.	.	TGTGCCAGCTCACCATTGGAGTCTCGTGGTGAGCAGTTCTTC	CASSPLESRGEQFF
TRBV6-5	TRBJ1-5	.	.	TGTGCCAGTACAGGGTTCGAGAATCAGCCCCAGCATTTT	CASTGFENQPQHF
TRBV4-2	TRBJ2-1	few	.	TGTGCCAGCAGCCCCCTATGGGGAGAAAACCGGGGGCAGTTCTTC	CASSPLWGENRGQFF
TRBV25-1	TRBJ1-6	.	.	TGTGCCAGCAGTGAATCAGGGGCCGGCAATTCACCCCTCCACTTT	CASSESGAGNSPLHF
TRBV19	TRBJ1-6	.	TRBD1	TGTGCCAGTAGTTTTTCAGCACAGGGGGCGCGGAATTCACCCCTCCACTTT	CASSFSAQGARNSPLHF
TRBV2	TRBJ1-4	.	.	TGTGCCAGCAGAACAGACGATAATGAAAAACTGTTTTTT	CASRTDDNEKLFF
TRBV20-1	TRBJ1-2	few	.	TGCAGTGCAAAAAGGACACCTGGCTACACCTTC	CSAKRTPGYTF
TRBV21-1	TRBJ1-5	.	.	TGTGCCAGCAGCAAAACCGGGACAGTGAGAGATGGCAATCAGCCCCAGCATTTT	CASSKTGTVRDGNQPQHF
TRBV7-8	TRBJ2-4	.	TRBD1	TGTGCCAGCACCGGACAGGTTGGGGAAAACATTCAGTACTTC	CASTGQVGENIQYF
TRBV5-6	TRBJ1-4	.	.	TGTGCCAGCAGCACCCCCAGGGGACGGGGTGAAAAACTGTTTTTT	CASSTPRGRGEKLFF
TRBV30	TRBJ1-5	.	.	TGTGCCTGGAGTGTAGGGGGGGCGGATCAGCCCCAGCATTTT	CAWSVGGADQPQHF
TRBV30	TRBJ2-7	.	.	TGTGCCTGGAGCCCGGTGGGGGCAGGAGTCTCCTACGAGCAGTACTTC	CAWSPVGAGVSYEQYF
TRBV27	TRBJ1-5	.	.	TGTGCCAGCAGTTTATCTCAGGGATCGCGTCAGCCCCAGCATTTT	CASSLSQGSRQPQHF
TRBV18	TRBJ1-1	.	.	TGTGCCAGCTCAGACAGTAGGAACACTGAAGCTTTCTTT	CASSDSRNTEAFF
TRBV2	TRBJ1-3	.	.	TGTGCCAGCGCAGTCAGGCCTGGAAACACCATATATTTT	CASAVRPGNTIYF
TRBV27	TRBJ1-1	.	.	TGTGCCAGCAGCCAGAGCGGGGGTTGGACTGAAGCTTTCTTT	CASSQSGGWTEAFF
TRBV7-3	TRBJ2-7	few	.	TGTGCCAGCAGCTTACCCCCGGGAGAGCAGTACTTC	CASSLPPGEQYF
TRBV30	TRBJ2-2	.	TRBD2	TGTGCCTGGAGAGGGCGGGGGGACACCGGGGAGCTGTTTTTT	CAWRGRGDTGELFF
TRBV27	TRBJ1-4	.	.	TGTGCCAGCAGTTTATTGGGGCGCTCCGCCGGAAAACTGTTTTTT	CASSLLGRSAGKLFF
TRBV30	TRBJ1-2	.	.	TGTGCCTGGGGGACCCCCCTCGCGACAGTCCCTAACTATGGCTACACCTTC	CAWGTPLATVPNYGYTF
TRBV30	TRBJ2-7	.	TRBD2	TGTGCCTGGAGTAGACTAGCGGGGGGGAACAGGGACTTC	CAWSRLAGGNRDF
TRBV6-1	TRBJ2-3	.	TRBD2	TGTGCCAGCAGTGAAGAAGCTAGCGGCCTCACAGATACGCAGTATTTT	CASSEEASGLTDTQYF
TRBV18	TRBJ2-3	.	.	TGTGCCAGCTCACCACTAGGCTTCGGGCAGGGTGCGTATACGCAGTATTTT	CASSPLGFGQGAYTQYF
TRBV19	TRBJ2-6	.	TRBD1	TGTGCCAGTGTCCCGGGACAGGGTAGGTCTGGGGCCAACGTCCTGACTTTC	CASVPGQGRSGANVLTF
TRBV6-5	TRBJ1-5	.	.	TGTGCCAGCAGTTACGGACAACACAATCAGCCCCAGCATTTT	CASSYGQHNQPQHF
TRBV19	TRBJ1-3	few	.	TGTGCCAGTAGTATATCAGGGCCCGGAAACACCATATATTTT	CASSISGPGNTIYF
TRBV6-5	TRBJ1-5	.	TRBD1	TGTGCCAGCAGTTACGGGGACAGGGGGAGGGATCAGCCCCAGCATTTT	CASSYGDRGRDQPQHF
TRBV7-3	TRBJ1-4	.	.	TGTGCCAGCAGCTCCAAAGAGTACGCAACTAATGAAAAACTGTTTTTT	CASSSKEYATNEKLFF
TRBV5-1	TRBJ2-7	.	TRBD1	TGCGCCAGCAGCGGACAGGGCGGCGAGCAGTACTTC	CASSGQGGEQYF
TRBV29-1	TRBJ2-3	.	.	TGCAGCGGCGGGACTGTCACAGATACGCAGTATTTT	CSGGTVTDTQYF
TRBV10-3	TRBJ1-2	once	.	TGTGCCATCAGTGAGTCGTCTTATGGCTACACCTTC	CAISESSYGYTF
TRBV5-1	TRBJ2-1	.	TRBD1	TGCGCCAGCAGCCCGGGGACAGCGAACAATGAGCAGTTCTTC	CASSPGTANNEQFF
TRBV7-9	TRBJ1-5	.	TRBD1	TGTGCCAGCAGCGATCAGGGGGCGAATCAGCCCCAGCATTTT	CASSDQGANQPQHF
TRBV3-1/TRBV3-2	TRBJ2-5	.	TRBD2	TGTGCCAGCAGCCAACCAAGAAGCGGGGGGGCGAAAGGGGAGACCCAGTACTTC	CASSQPRSGGAKGETQYF
TRBV5-1	TRBJ1-2	.	TRBD1	TGCGCCAGCAGCGTGGACAGGAGCGACTATGGCTACACCTTC	CASSVDRSDYGYTF
TRBV7-2	TRBJ2-5	.	.	TGTGCCAGCAGCTTAGTTCTCTCAGGGGGGGAGACCCAGTACTTC	CASSLVLSGGETQYF
TRBV12-3/TRBV12-4	TRBJ2-5	.	TRBD1	TGTGCCAGCAGTCGACAGGGTAGGGAGACCCAGTACTTC	CASSRQGRETQYF
TRBV30	TRBJ1-4	.	.	TGTGCCTGGAGGGAGGGATCCAGTGAAAAACTGTTTTTT	CAWREGSSEKLFF
TRBV2	TRBJ2-7	.	TRBD1	TGTGCCGTAACCAAGACAGGGGGCATCAGGAACTACGAGCAGTACTTC	CAVTKTGGIRNYEQYF
TRBV28	TRBJ2-7	few	.	TGTGCCAGCAGTTTACCCCCTCTAGACGAGCAGTACTTC	CASSLPPLDEQYF
TRBV28	TRBJ2-3	.	TRBD2	TGTGCCAGCAGTATGTTTAGCGGGGGGGACACAGATACGCAGTATTTT	CASSMFSGGDTDTQYF